This TCR beta chain comes out of a study of cytomegalovirus exposure and HLA in healthy donors. Broader study findings: Some TCR beta chains (roughly 160 of them) were listed as cytomegalovirus-associated. The study found most TCR sequences rare, yet found some public TCRs in many donors. Specificity for CMV antigens was confirmed in vitro for a few of the CMV-associated chains.

Generated by immunoSEQ multiplex PCR, the TCRdb table keeps only in-frame clones and is missing some. The profile shows about 190,000 clones, 86% of them singletons. Concerning this clone itself: The target antigen is unknown.

V was pared by 10 bases and J by 13 bases, with 20 bases between. The CDR3 contains 11 residues. Germline loops: CDR1 MNHNS, CDR2 SASEGT. The donors were part of the 120-subject validation cohort, which stood apart from the 666-subject first cohort. This rearrangement joins TRBV6-1 to TRBJ2-7, with a weak D call TRBD2 (5 bases). Sequencing was done on a sample of PBMCs. The receptor was isolated from a woman aged 18-30 years in good health and CMV-seronegative. CDR3 DNA sequence: TGTGCCACCACACGAGCGGACCCTCACTACTTC. Translation gives CATTRADPHYF.